The clone carrying this T cell receptor (beta chain) was observed many times. These data originate in a study of T cells in Graves' hyperthyroidism and ophthalmopathy. TCR beta CDR3 sequences were amplified from RNA transcripts. The HTBI set primed first-round TCR CDR3 RT-PCR. MiXCR, run by TCRdb on the multiplex PCR reads, gives a single entry per CDR3 protein. Among about 740,000 distinct CDR3 sequences listed, less than 15% were seen once. Stable disease denoted Graves' hyperthyroidism without ophthalmopathy progression within 18 months. Exclusions: uncontrolled infection, other autoimmune disease, pregnancy, lactation. Diagnostic decisions used clinical symptoms, serum thyroxine and TRAb, thyroid ultrasound and orbital computed tomography. This sequence originates from a woman in her late teens or twenties with Graves' hyperthyroidism. The specimen was blood.

The CDR3: CASSYPIQREGSNEQFF. CDR3 sequence (DNA): TGTGCCAGCAGTTACCCGATCCAGCGGGAGGGAAGCAATGAGCAGTTCTTC. The V and J genes are TRBV6-2 or TRBV6-3 and TRBJ2-1; 10 bases map to TRBD2. The V segment lost 2 bases and the J segment 6 bases; nucleotides outside the gene matches: 10. The V gene's germline CDR1 is MNHEY and CDR2 SVGEGT. There are 17 residues in the CDR3.